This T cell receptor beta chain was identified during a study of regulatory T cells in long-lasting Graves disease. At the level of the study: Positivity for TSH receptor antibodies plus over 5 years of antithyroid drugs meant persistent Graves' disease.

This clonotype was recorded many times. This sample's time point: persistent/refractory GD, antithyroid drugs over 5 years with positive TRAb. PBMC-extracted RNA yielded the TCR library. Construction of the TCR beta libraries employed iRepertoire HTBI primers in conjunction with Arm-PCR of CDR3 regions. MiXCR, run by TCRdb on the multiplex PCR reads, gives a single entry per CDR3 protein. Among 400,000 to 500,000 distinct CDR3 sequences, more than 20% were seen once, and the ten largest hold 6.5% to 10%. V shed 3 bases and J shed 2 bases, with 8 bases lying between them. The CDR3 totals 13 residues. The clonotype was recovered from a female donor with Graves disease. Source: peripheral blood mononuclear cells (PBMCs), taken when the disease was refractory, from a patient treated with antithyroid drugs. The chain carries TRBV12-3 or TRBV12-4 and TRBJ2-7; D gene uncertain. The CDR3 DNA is TGTGCCAGCAGTTTCTCGCGACCCTACGAGCAGTACTTC. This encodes CASSFSRPYEQYF.